The 4 T cell receptor beta chains in this list originate from one sample, sequenced in a study of naive and memory T cell subsets. Amplification of ligated cDNA took four PCR rounds with SP2 and nested alpha and beta constant primers. Via MiXCR, TCRdb re-called the 5' RACE reads, giving one row per CDR3 protein. In the table there are about 48,000 distinct CDR3 sequences, over 3.5% of which are singletons. TCR cDNA received a 3' ligated oligonucleotide that carried a UMI. The receptors here all came from a female donor in good health.

V is TRBV4-2 and J is TRBJ2-2; 9 nucleotides line up with TRBD1. The V gene's germline CDR1 is LGHNA and CDR2 YNFKEQ. The V gene end was trimmed by 5 bases and the J gene end by 1 base; junction bases not matched to a gene: 2. The CDR3 consists of 15 residues. CDR3 loop: CASSSGQGNTGELFF. CDR3 DNA: TGTGCCAGCAGCTCGGGACAGGGGAACACCGGGGAGCTGTTTTTT.

This clonotype was detected many times. The rearrangement links TRBV29-1 to TRBJ2-1, with 9 bases lining up with TRBD2. The germline CDR1 and CDR2 sequences are SQVTM and ANQGSEA. The CDR3 length is 15 residues. The ends lost 4 bases at V and 7 bases at J; junction bases unmatched: 11. Here the CDR3 DNA reads TGCAGCGTTGTTCGCGGGGCTAGCGGGACTAATGAGCAGTTCTTC. It encodes CSVVRGASGTNEQFF.

This clonotype has at least ten counts. The chain recombines TRBV5-4 with TRBJ2-5; 12 nucleotides line up with TRBD2. Germline values: CDR1 SGHNT, CDR2 YYREEE (reference sequence). With V trimmed by 5 bases and J by 2 bases, 4 bases remained unmatched. The CDR3 consists of 15 residues. CDR3 sequence: CASRAGTSGQETQYF. CDR3 DNA sequence: TGTGCCAGCAGGGCCGGGACTAGCGGGCAAGAGACCCAGTACTTC.

Note on this clonotype: A much larger clone is a single base away; this may be a read error. This chain joins TRBV6-1 and TRBJ1-2, with D hard to call. The CDR3 is 16 amino acids. Trimming shortened V by 3 bases and J by 4 bases, and 18 bases separated the two germline ends. Per germline, CDR1 MNHNS and CDR2 SASEGT. The CDR3 sequence is CASSDTTPAVSYGYTF. In DNA form, the CDR3 reads TGTGCCAGCAGTGACACCACTCCGGCGGTGAGCTATGGCTACACCTTC.